This T cell receptor beta chain came from a study of monozygotic twins with inflammatory bowel disease. Study outcomes and limitations: Sharing of clonotypes with others was lower in IBD patients than in healthy twins, and this was especially so with disease activity. T cell subtypes that differed could not be told apart. Discordant twins showed the same repertoire similarity as concordant twins, possibly from limited power.

The template-switching step introduced UMIs that carried a 6-nucleotide sample barcode. From its re-call of the 5' RACE reads, TCRdb lists each CDR3 protein once, without DNA. Found here are 150,000 to 200,000 distinct CDR3 sequences; the top ten clones hold less than 7.5%. Turning to this clonotype: Its antigen is unidentified.

Looked up from germline, CDR1 is ENHRY and CDR2 is SYGVKD. The CDR3 loop spans 13 amino acids. The source is a human donor with ulcerative colitis or Crohn's disease, or a healthy co-twin of an affected twin (not recorded which). The V gene is TRBV10-3, the J gene TRBJ2-7; TCRdb returns TRBD1, unconfirmable since there is no DNA. The specimen sequenced was blood. The CDR3 is CAIAPQLGGEQYF.